The clone carrying this TCR beta chain was seen more than once but under ten times. V gave up 1 base and J gave up 8 bases, with 17 bases separating them. Germline V gene data show CDR1 as SGHAT and CDR2 as FQNNGV. This CDR3 is built from 15 residues. Clones were read by immunoSEQ multiplex PCR, and TCRdb kept only the in-frame ones, dropping some. Among roughly 400,000 clones, approximately 87% were seen once, and the ten largest hold about 2.3%. These data belong to a study of blood T cell repertoires in COVID-19. Study-level information: From the United States, Italy and Spain came samples of acute and convalescent COVID-19.

The receptor was derived from a woman in her sixties or seventies with COVID-19, enrolled during active disease. The chain uses TRBV11-2 and TRBJ1-2; D is possibly TRBD1 (6 bases). The material sequenced was peripheral blood. CDR3 sequence: CASSLASNRAWGYTF. The CDR3 coding sequence is TGTGCCAGCAGCTTAGCTTCCAACAGGGCTTGGGGCTACACCTTC.